Below are 2 T cell receptor beta chains sequenced from a single sample in a study of blood T cell repertoires in COVID-19. The method was immunoSEQ multiplex PCR; TCRdb's version includes in-frame clones alone and lacks a portion of them. The table records nearly 110,000 clones, around nine tenths of them present only once. The specimen sequenced was peripheral blood. The receptors were gathered from a young woman with acute or convalescent COVID-19.

This chain links TRBV10-1 with TRBJ1-2, with D possibly matching TRBD1 (5 bases). Germline CDR1 reads WNHNN; CDR2 reads SYGVQD (reference sequence). Trimming left V 3 bases short and J 7 bases short, with 12 bases between. This CDR3 has 13 amino acids. The CDR3 loop reads CASSEDGQRGYTF. As DNA, the CDR3 is TGCGCCAGCAGTGAAGACGGACAACGTGGCTACACCTTC.

V gene TRBV4-1 combines with J gene TRBJ1-2; 7 bases agree with TRBD1. CDR1 MGHRA and CDR2 YSYEKL come from the germline V gene. V shed 5 bases, J shed 7 bases, and the junction held 10 bases outside the gene matches. The CDR3 consists of 14 residues. The CDR3 loop is CASSTRTGEGGYTF. DNA of the CDR3: TGCGCCAGCAGCACCCGGACAGGAGAAGGTGGCTACACCTTC.